The 13 T cell receptor beta chains reported below all come from one sample, sequenced in a study of blood T cell repertoires in COVID-19. TCRdb keeps only in-frame clones here, not all; method: immunoSEQ multiplex PCR. The profile shows a few hundred thousand clones, around 88% of them singletons. Sequencing was performed on PBMCs or T cells enriched from blood (not recorded which). The source of these receptors is a woman in her thirties who had recovered from COVID-19.

The chain recombines TRBV11-2 with TRBJ1-1, with D possibly matching TRBD1 (6 bases). Germline V lookup: CDR1 SGHAT, CDR2 FQNNGV. This CDR3 has 14 residues. Trimming pared 4 bases from V and 6 bases from J, leaving 15 bases between. As DNA, the CDR3 is TGTGCCAGCAGCTATCAAACAGGGTTTCCTGAAGCTTTCTTT. Its protein is CASSYQTGFPEAFF.

This clone appeared once. The genes are TRBV28 and TRBJ2-1; 8 nucleotides line up with TRBD2. J was trimmed by 3 bases and V by 7 bases; bases with no gene match: 8. Looked up from germline, CDR1 is MDHEN and CDR2 is SYDVKM. The CDR3 totals 15 residues. CDR3 protein: CASIVGSGVYNEQFF. In DNA form, the CDR3 reads TGTGCCAGCATCGTTGGTAGCGGGGTCTACAATGAGCAGTTCTTC. The whole variable domain, remainder taken from reference TRBV28 and TRBJ2-1, is DVKVTQSSRYLVKRTGEKVFLECVQDMDHENMFWYRQDPGLGLRLIYFSYDVKMKEKGDIPEGYSVSREKKERFSLILESASTNQTSMYLCASIVGSGVYNEQFFGPGTRLTVL.

The chain recombines TRBV30 with TRBJ2-3, with D tentatively TRBD2 (6 bases). Germline CDR1 is GTSNPN and CDR2 is SVGIG (reference sequence). Trimming stripped 1 base from V and 3 bases from J, with 14 bases between. This CDR3 has 15 amino acids. The CDR3 bases are TGTGCCTGGAGTGGGAGCAGTGGGAGGACAGATACGCAGTATTTT. Translating gives CAWSGSSGRTDTQYF.

This chain joins TRBV19 and TRBJ2-1, with TRBD2 matching 7 bases. The V and J ends lost 10 bases and 14 bases, in that order; junction bases with no gene match: 23. The CDR3 covers 15 residues. Looked up from germline, CDR1 is LNHDA and CDR2 is SQIVND (reference sequence). CDR3 in DNA: TGTGCCACCTGCTTGCGGGGTCCCACTAGCGTAGTTAAGTTCTTC. Amino acid sequence: CATCLRGPTSVVKFF.

The rearrangement links TRBV15 to TRBJ2-1; 7 bases fit TRBD2. CDR1 is LNHNV, CDR2 YYDKDF, per germline (reference sequence). Trimming cost V 8 bases and J 0 bases; bases outside gene matches: 4. CDR3 length: 14 amino acids. CDR3 amino acids: CATGEGSSYNEQFF. In DNA form, the CDR3 reads TGTGCCACCGGGGAGGGCAGCTCCTACAATGAGCAGTTCTTC.

Of note for this clone: This CDR3 is also generated by other DNA sequences in the sample. The chain combines TRBV7-3 with TRBJ2-5, with TRBD1 as a possible D gene (6 bases). The V gene lost 5 bases and the J gene lost 0 bases, with 10 bases spanning the gap. The length of the CDR3 is 14 residues. Looked up from germline, CDR1 is SGHTA and CDR2 is FQGTGA. The CDR3 bases are TGTGCCAGCAGCCCAACAGGGTACCAAGAGACCCAGTACTTC. Translating gives CASSPTGYQETQYF. The full variable domain, with the rest looked up from reference TRBV7-3 and TRBJ2-5, is GAGVSQTPSNKVTEKGKYVELRCDPISGHTALYWYRQSLGQGPEFLIYFQGTGAADDSGLPNDRFFAVRPEGSVSTLKIQRTERGDSAVYLCASSPTGYQETQYFGPGTRLLVL.

The V gene is TRBV5-1, the J gene TRBJ2-5, with D possibly TRBD2 on 5 matching bases. Germline loops: CDR1 SGHRS, CDR2 YFSETQ. This CDR3 contains 15 residues. Trimming took off 0 bases at V and 1 base at J, with 10 bases between the two ends. CDR3 bases: TGCGCCAGCAGCTTGGGGACTCAGTCCCAAGAGACCCAGTACTTC. Amino acid sequence: CASSLGTQSQETQYF.

This clone was recorded once. This chain joins TRBV3-1 (or the pseudogene TRBV3-2) and TRBJ1-1; D gene ambiguous. Germline CDR1 LGHDT, CDR2 YNNKEL (reference sequence). V gave up 6 bases and J gave up 4 bases, with 12 bases separating them. The CDR3 extends over 13 amino acids. The CDR3 sequence: CASSQVSVTEAFF. CDR3 DNA: TGTGCCAGCAGTCAGGTTTCGGTCACTGAAGCTTTCTTT.

This sequence joins TRBV19 and TRBJ2-6; 9 nucleotides align to TRBD1. Germline-derived CDR1 and CDR2 are LNHDA and SQIVND (reference sequence). CDR3 size: 18 residues. J gave up 2 bases and V 2 bases, and 7 bases lay outside the gene matches. This CDR3 reads CASSIRPGQGPGANVLTF. Written as DNA, the CDR3 is TGTGCCAGTAGTATAAGGCCGGGACAGGGACCTGGGGCCAACGTCCTGACTTTC.

This clone has only one observation. V usage is TRBV10-3 and J usage is TRBJ2-3; D is possibly TRBD1 (6 bases). The length of the CDR3 is 12 residues. The V end was cut by 5 bases, the J end by 6 bases, with 9 bases between. Germline loops: CDR1 ENHRY, CDR2 SYGVKD. DNA for the CDR3: TGTGCCATCAGTAGGGGGTCGGATACGCAGTATTTT. This gives the protein CAISRGSDTQYF.

The chain carries TRBV28 and TRBJ1-6; D not certain. CDR1 and CDR2 (germline): MDHEN, SYDVKM. V gave up 7 bases and J gave up 0 bases, with 10 bases separating them. The CDR3 is 15 residues long. For the CDR3, the DNA is TGTGCCAGCACTTTGACTAGCTCCTATAATTCACCCCTCCACTTT. Translation gives CASTLTSSYNSPLHF.

The V call is TRBV4-2, the J call TRBJ1-1, with TRBD1 as a possible D gene (5 bases). From germline, CDR1 is LGHNA and CDR2 YNFKEQ. The V and J ends lost 1 base and 9 bases respectively, with 15 bases between them. CDR3 size: 14 residues. Here the CDR3 reads CASSQVPTQGKAFF. As DNA, the CDR3 is TGTGCCAGCAGCCAAGTTCCAACGCAGGGTAAAGCTTTCTTT.

This rearrangement joins TRBV2 to TRBJ1-5; no clear D. V lost 6 bases, J lost 5 bases, and 14 bases lay in between. This CDR3 has 14 amino acids. Germline CDR1 is SNHLY and CDR2 is FYNNEI. The CDR3 spells CASSVRGVDQPQHF. The DNA of the CDR3 is TGTGCCAGCAGCGTCCGGGGTGTAGATCAGCCCCAGCATTTT.